These T cell receptor beta chains were read from a single sample in a study of T-cell memory formation after mild COVID-19. Each CDR3 protein is one row after TCRdb ran MiXCR on the 5' RACE reads. The sample consists of 300,000 to 400,000 distinct CDR3 sequences, roughly an eighth of them appearing once. Sequenced sample: PBMCs or a T cell subset sorted from them (not recorded which). These receptors came from a man between 18 and 35 years old who had mild COVID-19 (a few samples of this study predate the infection). Cell type and time point are not known. Each CDR3 is given with its conserved first and last residue. Fields, in order: D gene, clone size, J gene, V gene, CDR3 protein, CDR3 DNA. The D gene is left open where the match is weak. Clone size, where shown, is once, few, many, or a class for clones that have expanded.

-	many	TRBJ2-4	TRBV28	CASSFSRGKNIQYF	TGTGCCAGCAGTTTTTCGCGGGGCAAAAACATTCAGTACTTC
-	-	TRBJ1-1	TRBV2	CASSPGHRNTEAFF	TGTGCCAGCAGTCCTGGACACCGGAACACTGAAGCTTTCTTT
-	many	TRBJ2-1	TRBV29-1	CTGIMYNEQFF	TGCACAGGGATTATGTACAATGAGCAGTTCTTC
-	-	TRBJ2-2	TRBV10-2	CASSEMGELFF	TGCGCCAGCAGTGAAATGGGGGAGCTGTTTTTT
-	-	TRBJ2-5	TRBV10-3	CAISESSETQYF	TGTGCCATCAGTGAGTCGTCAGAGACCCAGTACTTC
-	many	TRBJ2-7	TRBV5-1	CASSNIGGRMYHEQYF	TGCGCCAGCAGCAATATCGGGGGGCGCATGTACCACGAGCAGTACTTC
-	-	TRBJ2-3	TRBV7-6	CASSTRPGRSTDTQYF	TGTGCCAGCAGCACTAGGCCGGGGCGGAGCACAGATACGCAGTATTTT
-	few	TRBJ1-6	TRBV4-3	CASSRTDLDSPLHF	TGCGCCAGCAGCCGGACGGATTTAGATTCACCCCTCCACTTT
-	-	TRBJ1-4	TRBV6-5	CASSYSLWVANEKLFF	TGTGCCAGCAGTTACTCGTTATGGGTAGCTAATGAAAAACTGTTTTTT
-	-	TRBJ1-2	TRBV7-8	CASSSTDGRNFNYGYTF	TGTGCCAGCAGCTCGACTGACGGCCGAAATTTTAACTATGGCTACACCTTC
TRBD1	-	TRBJ1-1	TRBV5-1	CASSFGTDYSTEAFF	TGCGCCAGCAGCTTCGGGACAGACTATAGCACTGAAGCTTTCTTT
-	-	TRBJ2-2	TRBV4-2	CASSQDLQIGWELFF	TGTGCCAGCAGCCAAGACCTCCAGATTGGCTGGGAGCTGTTTTTT
TRBD1	few	TRBJ2-1	TRBV27	CASGFDRGYNEQFF	TGTGCCAGCGGCTTCGACAGGGGCTACAATGAGCAGTTCTTC
TRBD1	many	TRBJ1-2	TRBV7-8	CASSSGQGVDGYTF	TGTGCCAGCAGCTCCGGACAGGGAGTGGACGGCTACACCTTC
-	-	TRBJ2-7	TRBV20-1	CSVRGREQYF	TGCAGTGTACGGGGCCGCGAGCAGTACTTC
-	few	TRBJ1-3	TRBV4-1	CASSLNRVAFEGNTIYF	TGCGCCAGCAGCCTTAACAGGGTTGCCTTTGAGGGAAACACCATATATTTT